These 17 T cell receptor beta chains were sequenced from one sample in a study of blood T cell repertoires in COVID-19 (TCRdb year 2020). The library was built by means of the immunoSEQ multiplex PCR assay. The table was pulled from immuneACCESS by TCRdb, which kept in-frame rearrangements only. Such tables lose some clones; where checked, under half of the loss comes from unresolved V genes, and the rest has no known cause. This sample comprises hundreds of thousands of clones, over 75% of them detected only once. The ten largest clones add up to around 1.9% of the sample. Sequenced: PBMCs or T cells enriched from blood (not recorded which). All receptors derive from a woman in her thirties or forties with acute COVID-19.

J is TRBJ1-1 and V is TRBV27; D might be TRBD1 (5 bases). Trimming removed 6 bases from V and 4 bases from J, with 12 bases in between. The CDR3 contains 13 residues. The germline V gene encodes CDR1 MNHEY and CDR2 SMNVEV (reference sequence). CDR3 loop: CASRFREGTEAFF. Here the CDR3 DNA reads TGTGCCAGCAGATTCAGGGAGGGCACTGAAGCTTTCTTT.

CDR3 amino acids: CASSRAGVNNEQFF. CDR3 DNA sequence: TGTGCCAGCAGCCGAGCGGGGGTCAACAATGAGCAGTTCTTC. The chain employs TRBV11-3 and TRBJ2-1; 8 bases line up with TRBD2. The CDR3 sequence is 14 residues long. V was pared by 5 bases and J by 5 bases, with 5 bases of the junction left unmatched. CDR1 SGHNT and CDR2 YENEEA come from the germline V gene.

V and J are TRBV3-1 (or the pseudogene TRBV3-2) and TRBJ1-6, with D possibly TRBD1 on 6 matching bases. Germline V gene lookup returns CDR1 LGHDT and CDR2 YNNKEL (reference sequence). The germline V and J ends were trimmed by 0 bases and 12 bases, with 15 bases remaining between them. CDR3 size: 15 residues. CDR3 DNA: TGTGCCAGCAGCCAAGACCGGGACACCACAAAACCCCTCCACTTT. This encodes CASSQDRDTTKPLHF.

The chain links TRBV19 to TRBJ1-5, with TRBD1 matching 7 bases. The CDR3 is 14 residues long. CDR1 LNHDA and CDR2 SQIVND come from the germline V gene (reference sequence). J was trimmed by 10 bases and V by 5 bases; bases with no gene match: 11. The CDR3 DNA follows: TGTGCCAGTAGTGTCACAGGGGAATCAGGACCCCAGCATTTT. Its translation: CASSVTGESGPQHF.

The chain combines TRBV6-5 with TRBJ1-5; TRBD1 matches 8 bases. The V gene end was trimmed by 6 bases and the J gene end by 4 bases; junction bases not matched to a gene: 8. Germline CDR1 MNHEY, CDR2 SVGAGI. The CDR3 loop spans 15 amino acids. CDR3: CASSAWGQENQPQHF. CDR3 nucleotide sequence: TGTGCCAGCAGCGCCTGGGGACAGGAGAATCAGCCCCAGCATTTT.

The CDR3 sequence: CASSQDLSEARGYTF. CDR3 in DNA: TGCGCCAGCAGCCAAGATCTAAGTGAGGCTCGGGGCTACACCTTC. The rearrangement links TRBV4-1 to TRBJ1-2; D unresolved. CDR1 and CDR2 from the germline V gene are MGHRA and YSYEKL. V gave up 0 bases and J gave up 8 bases, with 16 bases separating them. The CDR3 extends over 15 amino acids.

The genes are TRBV7-9 and TRBJ2-7; a possible D gene is TRBD1 (6 bases). V was trimmed by 5 bases and J by 0 bases, leaving 14 bases between them. From germline, CDR1 is SEHNR and CDR2 FQNEAQ (reference sequence). The CDR3 runs to 15 residues. DNA for the CDR3: TGTGCCAGCAGCACTGACAGGCTGAGCTCCTACGAGCAGTACTTC. Its translation is CASSTDRLSSYEQYF.

The chain has TRBV7-9 and TRBJ1-3; 7 bases are shared with TRBD1. Germline V gene sequence: CDR1 SEHNR, CDR2 FQNEAQ (reference sequence). The CDR3 has 14 amino acids. Losses at the gene ends were 5 bases for V and 4 bases for J; bases not matched to a gene: 5. The CDR3: CASSRGRGGNTIYF. The CDR3 nucleotides read TGTGCCAGCAGCAGGGGGCGCGGAGGAAACACCATATATTTT.

The chain employs TRBV5-6 and TRBJ1-2; D is unresolved. Trimming pared 1 base from V and 4 bases from J, leaving 11 bases between. This CDR3 contains 14 residues. Looked up from germline, CDR1 is SGHDT and CDR2 is YYEEEE. The CDR3, as DNA: TGTGCCAGCAGCTTGCGGCGGGAAGCCTATGGCTACACCTTC. Its translation is CASSLRREAYGYTF.

The genes are TRBV11-2 and TRBJ1-5; D is unresolved. CDR1 and CDR2 from the germline V gene are SGHAT and FQNNGV. Trimming took 8 bases from V and 0 from J, leaving 5 bases between them. This CDR3 contains 12 residues. The CDR3 spells CASSNSNQPQHF. As DNA, the CDR3 is TGTGCCAGCTCCAATAGCAATCAGCCCCAGCATTTT.

This sequence joins TRBV19 and TRBJ1-5; tentatively, D is TRBD1 (6 bases). Deletions cut 7 bases from V and 4 bases from J, with 14 bases between. Per germline, CDR1 LNHDA and CDR2 SQIVND (reference sequence). The CDR3 sequence is 14 residues long. The CDR3 sequence is CASTLQQGNQPQHF. In nucleotides, the CDR3 is TGTGCCAGTACTCTCCAGCAGGGGAATCAGCCCCAGCATTTT. The full variable domain, completed using reference TRBV19 and TRBJ1-5, is DGGITQSPKYLFRKEGQNVTLSCEQNLNHDAMYWYRQDPGQGLRLIYYSQIVNDFQKGDIAEGYSVSREKKESFPLTVTSAQKNPTAFYLCASTLQQGNQPQHFGDGTRLSIL.

The rearrangement uses TRBV20-1 and TRBJ1-2, with D perhaps TRBD1 (5 bases). The V end was cut by 6 bases, the J end by 7 bases, with 9 bases between. CDR1 is DFQATT and CDR2 is SNEGSKA in the germline V gene (reference sequence). The CDR3 covers 10 residues. The CDR3 sequence: CSAKRGGYTF. CDR3 sequence (DNA): TGCAGTGCGAAAAGGGGTGGCTACACCTTC.

The chain uses TRBV9 and TRBJ1-2; D not resolved. Germline-derived CDR1 and CDR2 are SGDLS and YYNGEE. V was trimmed by 1 base and J by 4 bases, leaving 5 bases between them. The CDR3 extends over 12 amino acids. CDR3 nucleotide sequence: TGTGCCAGCAGCGTACTTAGCTATGGCTACACCTTC. This sequence encodes CASSVLSYGYTF.

The V and J genes are TRBV15 and TRBJ2-7; 9 positions match TRBD1. V was pared by 0 bases and J by 2 bases, with 2 bases of the junction left unmatched. CDR3 length equals 15 residues. Germline V gene lookup returns CDR1 LNHNV and CDR2 YYDKDF (reference sequence). CDR3 amino acids: CATSRDRTGAYEQYF. DNA of the CDR3: TGTGCCACCAGCAGAGACCGGACAGGGGCCTACGAGCAGTACTTC.

This clone turned up a few times. V gene TRBV7-9 combines with J gene TRBJ2-3; D call uncertain. Trimming cost V 4 bases and J 4 bases, with 9 bases left between them. The CDR3 covers 13 residues. Germline-derived CDR1 and CDR2 are SEHNR and FQNEAQ (reference sequence). Here the CDR3 reads CASSSPGSDTQYF. The CDR3 nucleotides are TGTGCCAGCAGCTCGCCGGGTTCAGATACGCAGTATTTT.

This clone was detected only once. The chain recombines TRBV3-1 (or the pseudogene TRBV3-2) with TRBJ1-3; D is uncertain. The germline CDR1 and CDR2 sequences are LGHDT and YNNKEL (reference sequence). V was shortened by 0 bases and J by 5 bases, with 11 bases between the two germline ends. CDR3 length: 15 amino acids. CDR3 region: CASSQDWGGRNTIYF. The CDR3, as DNA: TGTGCCAGCAGCCAAGATTGGGGAGGGAGAAACACCATATATTTT.

The chain recombines TRBV12-3 or TRBV12-4 with TRBJ2-1; D is undetermined. CDR3 length: 13 amino acids. Trimming removed 5 bases at V and 2 bases at J, with 7 bases between. CDR3 residues: CASSRLAYNEQFF. The CDR3, as DNA: TGTGCCAGCAGTCGACTCGCCTACAATGAGCAGTTCTTC.